The 3 T cell receptor beta chains in this list originate from one sample, sequenced in a study of blood T cell repertoires in COVID-19. Method: immunoSEQ multiplex PCR; TCRdb's copy keeps in-frame clones and lacks some. The sample holds some 72,000 clones; around nine tenths are singletons and the top ten take 4.9%. The sample comprised peripheral blood. All receptors come from a middle-aged man with active or convalescent COVID-19.

The chain recombines TRBV5-6 with TRBJ2-7, with 9 nucleotides matching TRBD2. The CDR3 extends over 12 amino acids. Germline CDR1 SGHDT, CDR2 YYEEEE. The V segment lost 7 bases and the J segment 4 bases; nucleotides outside the gene matches: 3. CDR3 in DNA: TGTGCCAGCGGCGGACTAGCGTACGAGCAGTACTTC. Protein: CASGGLAYEQYF.

The CDR3 DNA is TGTGCCAGCAGCCAGGAACCGCGGCCCCCCTACGAGCAGTACTTC. This gives the protein CASSQEPRPPYEQYF. The rearrangement links TRBV3-1 (or the pseudogene TRBV3-2) to TRBJ2-7; D ambiguous. The germline V and J ends were trimmed by 3 bases and 2 bases, with 14 bases remaining between them. The length of the CDR3 is 15 residues. CDR1 is LGHDT and CDR2 is YNNKEL in the germline V gene (reference sequence).

This chain uses TRBV28 with TRBJ1-5; 7 bases fit TRBD1. Trimming cost V 6 bases and J 6 bases; bases outside gene matches: 2. Germline V gene data show CDR1 as MDHEN and CDR2 as SYDVKM. This CDR3 has 12 residues. CDR3 DNA: TGTGCCAGCAGCACAGGGGTTCAGCCCCAGCATTTT. It yields the protein CASSTGVQPQHF.